This T cell receptor (beta chain) was profiled in a study of blood T cell repertoires in COVID-19. V was clipped by 1 base and J by 5 bases; unmatched bases: 12. In germline, CDR1 is SGHTA, CDR2 FQGNSA. The length of the CDR3 is 17 residues. The repertoire was sequenced with immunoSEQ multiplex PCR; TCRdb's copy has only in-frame clones and lacks some. The sample carries over 200,000 clones, roughly four fifths recorded once. Sequencing was done on a sample of peripheral blood. The V and J genes are TRBV7-2 and TRBJ1-2; 8 nucleotides match TRBD1. The source is a woman aged 40 to 55 with acute or convalescent COVID-19. DNA of the CDR3: TGTGCCAGCAGCTTAGACCCGACAGGGGTTGTTCGGTATGGCTACACCTTC. Encoded protein: CASSLDPTGVVRYGYTF.